This TCR beta chain originates from a study of early T cells in non-severe SARS-CoV-2 infection. Molecules of cDNA were individually given unique molecular identifiers that were attached to them. In TCRdb, the 5' RACE reads were re-called with MiXCR into one record per CDR3 protein. The sample includes 55,000 to 65,000 distinct CDR3 sequences, 10% to 12% of them seen just once. V lost 6 bases, J lost 3 bases, and 4 bases stayed unmatched. The CDR3 has 12 residues. CDR1 is DFQATT and CDR2 is SNEGSKA in the germline V gene (reference sequence). This clonotype has a count of ten or more. Sequencing was carried out using whole blood. This TCR was recovered from an adult who was a healthcare worker with PCR-confirmed SARS-CoV-2 infection or an uninfected control (not recorded which). The V call is TRBV20-1, the J call TRBJ1-2, with 7 bases lining up with TRBD1. The CDR3 sequence is CSARGNYYGYTF. CDR3 coding DNA: TGCAGTGCCAGGGGGAACTACTATGGCTACACCTTC.